This T cell receptor (beta chain) derives from a study of shared clonotypes between healthy human individuals. Study as a whole: Serving as donors were a couple of women and a few men, whose ages spanned 18 to 49. Whole-study findings and limits: Across subsets, estimated richness was generally greater for naive than for memory populations.

Regarding this clone: Its matching antigen is unknown.

The protocol was immunoSEQ multiplex PCR, while the TCRdb copy is restricted to in-frame clones and leaves out a portion. The table has roughly 700,000 clones, about 92% seen once; the top ten hold 34%. CDR1 and CDR2 from the germline V gene are PRHDT and FYEKMQ (reference sequence). The CDR3 sequence is 14 residues long. V trimming: 4 bases; J trimming: 1 base; junction bases outside the gene matches: 3. The specimen was memory CD8+ T cells from PBMCs. As to subset: CD45RO+ cells pooled with CCR7-negative TemRA cells. V is TRBV13 and J is TRBJ2-5; TRBD1 agrees at 7 bases. This receptor was identified in a man aged 18-30 years in good health. Some clones in this sample may be carry-over from other donors' samples. The DNA for the CDR3 is TGTGCCAGCAGCTCCGACAGGGCCCAAGAGACCCAGTACTTC. This encodes CASSSDRAQETQYF.